This entry is about one TCR beta chain. Its matching antigen is unknown. The table came from immunoSEQ multiplex PCR; TCRdb's copy has only in-frame clones and leaves some out. The table has more than 8,000 clones, 60% to 80% seen once; the top ten hold under 25%. The CDR3 length is 15 residues. V was cut by 4 bases and J by 1 base, with 13 bases left in between. Germline loops: CDR1 MNHNY, CDR2 SVGAGI (reference sequence). The data belong to a study of T cells in narcolepsy. Study information: Enrolled donors included narcolepsy type 1 or type 2 patients and healthy controls. General observations from the study: HCRT-specific and TRIB2-specific autoreactive clonotypes appeared among same-patient CSF and blood CD4+ clonotypes. Healthy controls reportedly lacked the autoreactive clonotypes serially found in patients' blood.

This clonotype was sampled from a human donor with narcolepsy. Sequencing used CD45RA- memory CD8+ T cells from PBMCs. The rearrangement uses TRBV6-6 and TRBJ1-1, with unresolved D. CDR3 in DNA: TGTGCCAGCAGTTCCCCAGTGGCGCCGAACACTGAAGCTTTCTTT. This codes for CASSSPVAPNTEAFF.